This paragraph reports one T cell receptor (beta chain). These data originate in a study of low-dose radiotherapy and immunotherapy resistance in tumors. TRAV- and TRBV-specific primers were used for first-strand cDNA, which covered alpha and beta chains. TCR amplification ran 20 PCR cycles using constant-region and V-primer adapter primers. One entry per CDR3 protein results from TCRdb running MiXCR on the reads. Of fewer than 6,500 distinct CDR3 sequences in the sample, around 84% are singletons; the top ten hold more than 5.5%. Germline values: CDR1 MNHGY, CDR2 SAAAGT. V was clipped by 5 bases and J by 8 bases, with 9 bases between them. The CDR3 spans 11 residues.

This clonotype was sampled from a human donor with advanced metastatic prostate, ovarian, gallbladder or colorectal cancer (not recorded which). This table probably holds off-target reads from a library built for another chain. The rearrangement uses TRBV6-8 and TRBJ1-1; D might be TRBD1 (5 bases). CDR3 DNA: TGTGCCAGCAGTACACGACAGGAAGCTTTCTTT. It yields the protein CASSTRQEAFF.